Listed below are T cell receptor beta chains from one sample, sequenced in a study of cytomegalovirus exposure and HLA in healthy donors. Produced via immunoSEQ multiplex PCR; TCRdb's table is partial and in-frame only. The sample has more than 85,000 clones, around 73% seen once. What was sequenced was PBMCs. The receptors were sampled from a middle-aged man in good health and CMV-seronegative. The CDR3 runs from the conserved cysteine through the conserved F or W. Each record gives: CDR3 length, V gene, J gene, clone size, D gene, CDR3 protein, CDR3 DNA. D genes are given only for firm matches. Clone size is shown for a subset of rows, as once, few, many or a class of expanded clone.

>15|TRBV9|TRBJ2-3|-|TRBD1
CASSLQGALGDTQYF
TGTGCCAGCAGCTTACAGGGGGCATTGGGAGATACGCAGTATTTT
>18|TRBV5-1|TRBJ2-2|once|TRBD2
CASARDTSGGPSTGELFF
TGCGCCAGCGCTAGAGACACTAGCGGGGGACCGAGCACCGGGGAGCTGTTTTTT
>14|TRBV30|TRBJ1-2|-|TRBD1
CAWSADRTGGSGIF
TGTGCCTGGAGTGCCGATCGGACAGGGGGCTCCGGCATCTTC
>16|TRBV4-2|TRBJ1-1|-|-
CASSQEVGTLNTEAFF
TGTGCCAGCAGCCAAGAGGTGGGCACATTGAACACTGAAGCTTTCTTT
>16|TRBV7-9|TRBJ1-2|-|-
CSSSVAGTPPPYGYTF
TGTTCCAGCAGCGTTGCCGGGACTCCTCCACCCTATGGCTACACCTTC
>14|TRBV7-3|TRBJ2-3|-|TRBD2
CASSPGGVTDTQYF
TGTGCCAGCAGCCCGGGGGGAGTGACAGATACGCAGTATTTT
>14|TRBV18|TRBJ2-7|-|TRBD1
CASSPETGVYEQYF
TGTGCCAGCTCACCAGAAACAGGGGTCTACGAGCAGTACTTC
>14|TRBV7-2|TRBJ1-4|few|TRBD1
CASSLDRAQEKLFF
TGTGCCAGCAGCCTAGACAGGGCCCAAGAAAAACTGTTTTTT
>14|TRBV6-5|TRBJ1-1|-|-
CASRTPGERTEAFF
TGTGCCAGCAGGACACCGGGGGAAAGAACTGAAGCTTTCTTT
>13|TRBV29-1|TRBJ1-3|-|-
CSVRTGSGNTIYF
TGCAGCGTTCGTACAGGGTCTGGAAACACCATATATTTT
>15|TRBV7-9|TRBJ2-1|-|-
CASSSGFSSYNEQFF
TGTGCCAGCAGCTCAGGATTTAGCTCCTACAATGAGCAGTTCTTC
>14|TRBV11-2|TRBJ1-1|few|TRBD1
CASSSDRLDTEAFF
TGTGCCAGCAGCTCGGACAGGTTAGACACTGAAGCTTTCTTT
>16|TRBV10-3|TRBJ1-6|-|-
CAISESGRVNNSPLHF
TGTGCCATCAGTGAGTCAGGGAGGGTCAATAATTCACCCCTCCACTTT
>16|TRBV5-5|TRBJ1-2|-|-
CASSPTSQGSVHGYTF
TGTGCCAGCAGCCCAACCTCACAGGGCTCTGTGCATGGCTACACCTTC
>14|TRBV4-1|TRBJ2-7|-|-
CASSPLQGLGEQYF
TGCGCCAGCAGCCCATTACAGGGTTTAGGCGAGCAGTACTTC
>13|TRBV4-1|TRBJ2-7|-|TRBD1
CASAGQGAKEQYF
TGCGCCAGTGCGGGACAGGGGGCGAAAGAGCAGTACTTC
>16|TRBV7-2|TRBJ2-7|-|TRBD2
CASSLVASGGYTEQYF
TGTGCCAGCAGCTTAGTCGCTAGCGGGGGGTATACCGAGCAGTACTTC
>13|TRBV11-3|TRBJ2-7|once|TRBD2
CAMGGGGVYEQYF
TGTGCCATGGGCGGCGGGGGAGTCTACGAGCAGTACTTC
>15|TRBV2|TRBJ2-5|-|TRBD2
CASIFASGGLETQYF
TGTGCCAGCATTTTCGCTAGCGGGGGGTTGGAGACCCAGTACTTC
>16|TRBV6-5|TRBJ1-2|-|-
CASSYRLGAPNYGYTF
TGTGCCAGCAGTTACCGTCTCGGTGCCCCTAACTATGGCTACACCTTC
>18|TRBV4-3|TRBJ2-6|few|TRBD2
CASSQENSGTSGANVLTF
TGCGCCAGCAGCCAAGAGAATAGCGGGACCTCTGGGGCCAACGTCCTGACTTTC
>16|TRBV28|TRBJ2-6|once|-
CASSWDSGSGANVLTF
TGTGCCAGCAGTTGGGACTCGGGCTCTGGGGCCAACGTCCTGACTTTC
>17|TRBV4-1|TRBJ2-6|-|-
CASSQDMQLSGANVLTF
TGCGCCAGCAGCCAAGATATGCAGTTGTCTGGGGCCAACGTCCTGACTTTC
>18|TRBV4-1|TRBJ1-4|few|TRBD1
CASSQFAVRDRDGEKLFF
TGCGCCAGCAGCCAGTTCGCGGTAAGGGACAGGGATGGTGAAAAACTGTTTTTT
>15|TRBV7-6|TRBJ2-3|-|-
CASSSTQGHTDTQYF
TGTGCCAGCAGCTCAACTCAGGGACACACAGATACGCAGTATTTT
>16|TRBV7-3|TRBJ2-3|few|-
CASSLGAQPTTDTQYF
TGTGCCAGCAGCTTAGGGGCCCAGCCAACCACAGATACGCAGTATTTT
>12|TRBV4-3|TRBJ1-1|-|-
CASSRSGNEAFF
TGCGCCAGCAGCAGGTCAGGGAATGAAGCTTTCTTT
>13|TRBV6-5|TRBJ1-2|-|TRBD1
CASSGTANYGYTF
TGTGCCAGCAGTGGGACAGCTAACTATGGCTACACCTTC
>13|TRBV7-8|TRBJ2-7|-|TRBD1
CASTPRTGYEQYF
TGTGCCAGCACCCCGAGGACAGGCTACGAGCAGTACTTC
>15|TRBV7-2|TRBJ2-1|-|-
CASSLFEGSYNEQFF
TGTGCCAGCAGCTTATTCGAGGGCTCCTACAATGAGCAGTTCTTC
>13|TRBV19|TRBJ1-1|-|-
CASTTGGGTEAFF
TGTGCCAGTACCACCGGCGGAGGAACTGAAGCTTTCTTT
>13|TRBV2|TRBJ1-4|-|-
CASEQGGNEKLFF
TGTGCCAGCGAACAGGGTGGTAATGAAAAACTGTTTTTT
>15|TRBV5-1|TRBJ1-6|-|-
CASSLQAGGNSPLHF
TGCGCCAGCAGCTTGCAAGCAGGAGGCAATTCACCCCTCCACTTT
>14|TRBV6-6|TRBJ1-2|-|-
CASSRVGSVYGYTF
TGTGCCAGCAGCAGAGTAGGGAGTGTATATGGCTACACCTTC
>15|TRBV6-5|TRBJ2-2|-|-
CAASSGASNTGELFF
TGTGCCGCCAGCAGTGGGGCCTCGAACACCGGGGAGCTGTTTTTT
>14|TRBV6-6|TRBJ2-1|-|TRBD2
CASSQLAGANEQFF
TGTGCCAGCAGTCAACTAGCGGGGGCCAATGAGCAGTTCTTC
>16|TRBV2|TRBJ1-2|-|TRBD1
CASTARPGQKTYGYTF
TGTGCCAGCACCGCGCGACCGGGACAGAAAACCTATGGCTACACCTTC
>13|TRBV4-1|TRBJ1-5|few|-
CASSQTGNQPQHF
TGCGCCAGCAGCCAAACGGGCAATCAGCCCCAGCATTTT